This T cell receptor beta chain was sequenced in a study of human T cells and chemical hapten exposure. Study-level information: Skin of the upper inner arm, approximately 2 cm by approximately 2 cm, received 2% DPC for sensitization. The patient population, which was mostly female, had alopecia areata, totalis or universalis. Study-wide points: Expanded TCR counts at PT1 were positively correlated with the patch test score.

Time point given: patch test 1, 2 weeks after DPC sensitization. Treatment here: therapeutic diphenylcyclopropenone sensitization with weekly scalp DPC. MiXCR, applied by TCRdb to the RACE reads, yields one record per CDR3 protein. In the table there are some 340,000 distinct CDR3 sequences, around 7% of which are singletons. Trimming at V came to 3 bases and at J to 14 bases, leaving 5 bases not matched to a gene. Per germline, CDR1 MGHDK and CDR2 SYGVNS. The CDR3 is made up of 12 amino acids. This clonotype was recorded many times. What it binds is not known. The TCR sequence derives from a woman aged 18-30 years with alopecia areata. Some clones in this sample may be carry-over from other donors' samples. The V call is TRBV25-1, the J call TRBJ1-2; 11 bases map to TRBD1. Sequencing used whole blood, obtained in connection with sensitization to the hapten diphenylcyclopropenone (DPC). CDR3 sequence: CASSDSRDRGTF. CDR3 bases: TGTGCCAGCAGTGATTCCCGGGACAGGGGGACCTTC.